These 21 T cell receptor beta chains share one sample of origin, sequenced in a study of blood T cells in healthy people across ages. Combining a sample-barcoded 5' primer with a J-beta primer mix, a second PCR ran for about 7 to 11 cycles. One entry per CDR3 protein, called by TCRdb with MiXCR from the 5' RACE reads. The data hold 550,000 to 600,000 distinct CDR3 sequences, with about 26% observed a single time. Sequencing was performed on blood. The receptor set was obtained from a woman between 65 and 79 years old in good health.

This clonotype was counted only a few times. V usage is TRBV4-2 and J usage is TRBJ2-1; the D gene is possibly TRBD1 (6 bases). CDR3 length equals 16 residues. Germline loops: CDR1 LGHNA, CDR2 YNFKEQ. The germline V and J ends were trimmed by 1 base and 7 bases, with 17 bases remaining between them. The CDR3: CASSQVGAGVRNEQFF. In DNA form, the CDR3 reads TGTGCCAGCAGCCAAGTCGGGGCAGGGGTCCGGAATGAGCAGTTCTTC.

This clonotype was found a few times. The chain combines TRBV7-3 with TRBJ1-1, with D uncertain. The V end was cut by 3 bases, the J end by 1 base, with 12 bases between. CDR1 is SGHTA, CDR2 FQGTGA, per germline. This CDR3 comprises 15 residues. Here the CDR3 reads CASSFGPEKNTEAFF. Here the CDR3 DNA reads TGTGCCAGCAGCTTCGGGCCGGAGAAGAACACTGAAGCTTTCTTT.

This clonotype appeared a few times. This sequence joins TRBV2 and TRBJ1-2; TRBD1 matches 7 bases. The CDR3 contains 14 residues. Germline CDR1 SNHLY, CDR2 FYNNEI. V was pared by 2 bases and J by 6 bases, with 6 bases of the junction left unmatched. The CDR3, as DNA: TGTGCCAGCAGTGAAAGGAACAGGGGTGATGGCTACACCTTC. This codes for CASSERNRGDGYTF.

This chain connects TRBV7-9 to TRBJ1-4, with D perhaps TRBD1 (6 bases). The V gene lost 4 bases and the J gene lost 8 bases, with 17 bases spanning the gap. CDR3 length: 15 residues. Germline V CDR1 and CDR2: SEHNR, FQNEAQ (reference sequence). DNA for the CDR3: TGTGCCAGCAGCTCGGGGGACATATCAAGGGAAAAACTGTTTTTT. This encodes CASSSGDISREKLFF.

This clonotype has more than one count but fewer than ten. The germline gene is not matched at one end of the junction; a read error may be the cause. The rearrangement links TRBV7-9 to TRBJ1-6, with D maybe TRBD1 (6 bases). From germline, CDR1 is SEHNR and CDR2 FQNEAQ (reference sequence). The CDR3 covers 20 residues. The CDR3 region is CASSQDPPGAYLSYNSPLHF. The CDR3 bases are TGCGCCAGCAGCCAAGATCCGCCAGGGGCTTACCTCTCCTATAATTCACCCCTCCACTTT.

The J gene is TRBJ1-1, the V gene TRBV5-8, with TRBD1 as a possible D gene (6 bases). The V end lost 6 bases, the J end lost 4 bases, and 19 bases lay between the germline ends. CDR1 is SGHTS, CDR2 YDEGEE, per germline. The CDR3 is 15 amino acids. CDR3 sequence (DNA): TGTGCCAGCACCCCGCAGGGGCTACGAACCACTGAAGCTTTCTTT. Encoded protein: CASTPQGLRTTEAFF. The variable domain in full, with the rest retrieved from reference TRBV5-8 and TRBJ1-1, is EAGVTQSPTHLIKTRGQQATLRCSPISGHTSVYWYQQALGLGLQFLLWYDEGEERNRGNFPPRFSGRQFPNYSSELNVNALELEDSALYLCASTPQGLRTTEAFFGQGTRLTVV.

This clonotype was seen a handful of times. This chain uses TRBV29-1 with TRBJ2-3; D call uncertain. Germline V lookup: CDR1 SQVTM, CDR2 ANQGSEA. The CDR3 is made up of 13 amino acids. Trimming stripped 3 bases from V and 4 bases from J, with 11 bases between. The CDR3 here is CSVDAAGSDTQYF. In DNA, the CDR3 is TGCAGCGTTGATGCAGCAGGATCAGATACGCAGTATTTT.

The rearrangement uses TRBV7-2 and TRBJ2-3; D might be TRBD1 (5 bases). Germline V lookup: CDR1 SGHTA, CDR2 FQGNSA. This CDR3 comprises 15 residues. V lost 7 bases and J 0 bases, leaving 14 bases between the germline ends. The CDR3: CASNPRASSTDTQYF. CDR3 nucleotides: TGTGCCAGCAACCCCAGGGCATCTAGCACAGATACGCAGTATTTT.

The chain employs TRBV6-5 and TRBJ2-3; 8 bases fit TRBD2. Germline V CDR1 and CDR2: MNHEY, SVGAGI. Trimming removed 7 bases from V and 4 bases from J; junction bases left unmatched: 7. This CDR3 has 14 residues. The CDR3: CASKSGGVADTQYF. The CDR3 DNA reads TGTGCCAGCAAATCCGGGGGGGTGGCAGATACGCAGTATTTT.

This clonotype was detected a few times. The chain carries TRBV5-5 and TRBJ1-4; 8 positions match TRBD1. The CDR3 has 14 amino acids. From germline, CDR1 is SGHKS and CDR2 YYEKEE (reference sequence). J gave up 7 bases and V 4 bases, and 6 bases lay outside the gene matches. The CDR3 DNA reads TGTGCCAGCAGCGTGGACAGGGTAGTTGAAAAACTGTTTTTT. As protein: CASSVDRVVEKLFF. Complete variable domain (other parts from reference TRBV5-5 and TRBJ1-4): DAGVTQSPTHLIKTRGQQVTLRCSPISGHKSVSWYQQVLGQGPQFIFQYYEKEERGRGNFPDRFSARQFPNYSSELNVNALLLGDSALYLCASSVDRVVEKLFFGSGTQLSVL.

The chain employs TRBV20-1 and TRBJ1-1, with TRBD1 matching over 8 bases. The CDR3 extends over 14 amino acids. In germline, CDR1 is DFQATT, CDR2 SNEGSKA (reference sequence). The V and J ends lost 3 bases and 1 base, in that order; junction bases with no gene match: 4. The chain's CDR3 is CSASLGQGNTEAFF. CDR3 coding DNA: TGCAGTGCTAGTCTAGGACAGGGGAACACTGAAGCTTTCTTT.

The chain couples TRBV21-1 to TRBJ1-1; the table assigns TRBD1, which was not confirmed against the DNA. TRBV21-1 is a pseudogene locus. The CDR3 loop spans 16 amino acids. The CDR3 region has the DNA TGTGCCAGCAGTTTCCCTTTGACAGGCCCGAACACTGAAGCTTTCTTT. It specifies CASSFPLTGPNTEAFF.

This clonotype was observed a few times. V is TRBV5-1 and J is TRBJ1-5; D is possibly TRBD1 (5 bases). The CDR3 loop spans 15 amino acids. In germline, CDR1 is SGHRS, CDR2 YFSETQ. Trimming stripped 0 bases from V and 7 bases from J, with 14 bases between. The CDR3 here is CASSLAPGAGQPQHF. CDR3 sequence (DNA): TGCGCCAGCAGCTTGGCCCCCGGGGCTGGGCAGCCCCAGCATTTT.

The J gene is TRBJ2-5, the V gene TRBV15; D is undetermined. Germline CDR1 is LNHNV and CDR2 is YYDKDF (reference sequence). V was shortened by 0 bases and J by 5 bases, with 13 bases between the two germline ends. This CDR3 is 15 amino acids long. The CDR3 spells CATSRDSKGRETQYF. The DNA of the CDR3 is TGTGCCACCAGCAGAGATTCAAAGGGTCGGGAGACCCAGTACTTC.

There are a few counts of this clonotype. V and J are TRBV24-1 and TRBJ2-1; TRBD2 agrees at 14 bases. With 4 bases clipped from V and 6 bases from J, the junction kept 10 bases outside the gene matches. Looked up from germline, CDR1 is KGHDR and CDR2 is SFDVKD. The CDR3 length is 18 residues. The CDR3 is CATSDLTSGGATVNEQFF. As DNA, the CDR3 is TGTGCCACCAGTGACCTGACTAGCGGGGGGGCTACGGTCAATGAGCAGTTCTTC.

This clonotype was found a few times. V gene TRBV11-2 combines with J gene TRBJ2-7, with D possibly matching TRBD2 (5 bases). The CDR3 loop spans 14 amino acids. The V gene's germline CDR1 is SGHAT and CDR2 FQNNGV. The V and J ends lost 5 bases and 5 bases respectively, with 16 bases between them. The CDR3 sequence: CASSPQRAGHEQYF. In DNA form, the CDR3 reads TGTGCCAGCAGCCCCCAGAGGGCGGGCCACGAGCAGTACTTC. Based on the CDR3 plus reference TRBV11-2 and TRBJ2-7, the full variable domain is EAGVAQSPRYKIIEKRQSVAFWCNPISGHATLYWYQQILGQGPKLLIQFQNNGVVDDSQLPKDRFSAERLKGVDSTLKIQPAKLEDSAVYLCASSPQRAGHEQYFGPGTRLTVT.

About this clonotype itself: An end of the junction differs from the germline gene, which may be a read error. V gene TRBV5-1 combines with J gene TRBJ2-1; 8 nucleotides line up with TRBD2. The CDR3 runs to 16 residues. CDR1 is SGHRS, CDR2 YFSETQ, per germline. The chain's CDR3 is CASSLVGGGSYNEQFF. The CDR3 bases are TGCGCCAGCAGCTTGGTAGGCGGGGGGTCCTACAACGAGCAGTTCTTC.

This chain joins TRBV20-1 and TRBJ1-4; D may be TRBD1 (5 bases). Germline V gene sequence: CDR1 DFQATT, CDR2 SNEGSKA (reference sequence). V lost 5 bases and J 7 bases, leaving 14 bases between the germline ends. The CDR3 is 13 residues long. CDR3 residues: CSAYSGLGEKLFF. CDR3 DNA: TGCAGTGCTTATTCAGGGTTGGGTGAAAAACTGTTTTTT.

The chain uses TRBV20-1 and TRBJ2-1; 8 positions agree with TRBD2. Looked up from germline, CDR1 is DFQATT and CDR2 is SNEGSKA (reference sequence). V shed 5 bases, J shed 0 bases, and the junction held 6 bases outside the gene matches. This CDR3 is built from 15 residues. The DNA for the CDR3 is TGCAGTGCTCGGCGGGGGGCGAGCTCCTACAATGAGCAGTTCTTC. The encoded protein is CSARRGASSYNEQFF.

CDR3 nucleotides: TGTGCCAGCAGTACCGGAGAGCGGCATAATTCACCCCTCCACTTT. It specifies CASSTGERHNSPLHF. The chain links TRBV6-6 to TRBJ1-6; D not certain. Germline CDR1 is MNHNY and CDR2 is SVGAGI (reference sequence). V was clipped by 5 bases and J by 5 bases, with 13 bases between them. The CDR3 has 15 residues.

This clonotype was counted between two and nine times. The V call is TRBV7-8, the J call TRBJ2-7, with TRBD2 matching over 7 bases. From germline, CDR1 is SGHVS and CDR2 FQNEAQ. The CDR3 consists of 15 residues. The ends lost 5 bases at V and 1 base at J; junction bases unmatched: 8. The CDR3 DNA follows: TGTGCCAGCAGCGCTGAGCGGGGTGCTTCCTACGAGCAGTACTTC. As protein: CASSAERGASYEQYF.